The 15 T cell receptor beta chains in this list originate from one sample, sequenced in a study of vaccination effects on CD4 cells after COVID-19. These TCRs' antigens remain unknown. The method was immunoSEQ multiplex PCR; TCRdb's version includes in-frame clones alone and lacks a portion of them. The sample holds about 24,000 clones; around 81% are singletons and the top ten take roughly 5%. Pools of viral peptides were used by the ViraFEST assay to expand antigen-specific CD4+ T cells ahead of sequencing. Culture proceeded for approximately 10 days, and CD4+ T cells were then isolated. Participants each got two BNT162b2 or mRNA-1273 vaccine doses. The material was CD4+ T cells from PBMCs cultured with SARS-CoV-2 spike peptides, obtained after COVID-19 vaccination. These receptors all stem from a human donor who received a COVID-19 vaccine. Some clones in this sample may be carry-over from other donors' samples.

This clone was observed a handful of times. The chain uses TRBV5-1 and TRBJ1-4; possible D gene TRBD1, 5 bases. The CDR3 spans 15 residues. CDR1 is SGHRS and CDR2 is YFSETQ in the germline V gene. V was clipped by 0 bases and J by 2 bases, with 8 bases between them. The CDR3 protein is CASSLVDSTNEKLFF. The CDR3 coding sequence is TGCGCCAGCAGCTTGGTTGACAGTACTAATGAAAAACTGTTTTTT.

As DNA, the CDR3 is TGTGCCAGCAGCCCACAGGGTGGGTACAATGAGCAGTTCTTC. Translating it yields CASSPQGGYNEQFF. This chain joins TRBV13 and TRBJ2-1; tentative D call: TRBD1 (6 bases). This CDR3 is built from 14 residues. Per the germline V gene, CDR1 is PRHDT and CDR2 is FYEKMQ (reference sequence). V lost 5 bases and J 4 bases, leaving 12 bases between the germline ends.

This chain joins TRBV5-8 and TRBJ2-1, with TRBD2 matching 11 bases. Per the germline V gene, CDR1 is SGHTS and CDR2 is YDEGEE. The CDR3 consists of 13 residues. V shed 7 bases and J 6 bases; nucleotides not matched to a gene: 3. The CDR3 loop reads CASPGLAVNEQFF. In DNA form, the CDR3 reads TGTGCCAGCCCGGGACTAGCGGTCAATGAGCAGTTCTTC.

In DNA, the CDR3 is TGTGCCAGCAGCACAAGTCCAAGGTTGGATCCCTACAATGAGCAGTTCTTC. Protein product: CASSTSPRLDPYNEQFF. This chain connects TRBV21-1 to TRBJ2-1. TRBV21-1 is a pseudogene. This CDR3 spans 17 amino acids.

The gene calls are TRBV6-5 and TRBJ2-4, with TRBD1 matching over 10 bases. V lost 8 bases and J lost 9; bases outside the gene matches: 7. The germline gives CDR1 MNHEY, CDR2 SVGAGI. The CDR3 length is 13 residues. As DNA, the CDR3 is TGTGCCAGCGGAGGGACAGGGGTTAGCATTCAGTACTTC. Translation gives CASGGTGVSIQYF.

This clone was observed a few times. The chain is built from TRBV27 and TRBJ2-4; 10 bases line up with TRBD1. The germline V gene encodes CDR1 MNHEY and CDR2 SMNVEV (reference sequence). The CDR3 loop spans 17 amino acids. Germline trimming cut 3 bases from V and 1 base from J; bases unmatched to any gene: 6. CDR3 nucleotides: TGTGCCAGCAGTTTGTCACCGGGACAGGGGGCCAAAAACATTCAGTACTTC. Translated, it gives CASSLSPGQGAKNIQYF.

This clone was seen just once. The chain couples TRBV6-5 to TRBJ2-7; possible D gene TRBD2, 6 bases. CDR1 is MNHEY and CDR2 is SVGAGI in the germline V gene. There are 13 residues in the CDR3. V was pared by 6 bases and J by 5 bases, with 14 bases between. The CDR3 DNA reads as TGTGCCAGCAGGCGAGATGCGGGACACGAGCAGTACGTC. Translating it yields CASRRDAGHEQYV.

This clone came up once. This rearrangement joins TRBV30 to TRBJ1-3; 7 bases are shared with TRBD1. With V trimmed by 5 bases and J by 4 bases, 2 bases remained unmatched. The CDR3 is 12 residues long. CDR1 GTSNPN and CDR2 SVGIG come from the germline V gene (reference sequence). The CDR3 region is CAWAGQGNTIYF. CDR3 DNA sequence: TGTGCCTGGGCGGGACAGGGAAACACCATATATTTT. The full variable domain, completed using reference TRBV30 and TRBJ1-3, is SQTIHQWPATLVQPVGSPLSLECTVEGTSNPNLYWYRQAAGRGLQLLFYSVGIGQISSEVPQNLSASRPQDRQFILSSKKLLLSDSGFYLCAWAGQGNTIYFGEGSWLTVV.

This chain uses TRBV21-1 with TRBJ2-2; the table's D gene call, TRBD1, was not cross checked with the DNA. TRBV21-1 is reported as a pseudogene. The CDR3 has 19 residues. CDR3 sequence reads: CASSKASPGQGGNTGELFF. CDR3 in DNA: TGTGCCAGCAGCAAAGCGTCTCCCGGACAGGGGGGAAACACCGGGGAGCTGTTTTTT.

This clone was observed a single time. The chain links TRBV3-1 (or the pseudogene TRBV3-2) to TRBJ1-1; unclear D gene. V lost 4 bases, J lost 7 bases, and 13 bases lay in between. Looked up from germline, CDR1 is LGHDT and CDR2 is YNNKEL (reference sequence). The CDR3 length is 13 residues. DNA of the CDR3: TGTGCCAGCAGCCCCTTCTTGGACGGTGAAGCTTTCTTT. Protein sequence: CASSPFLDGEAFF.

The chain employs TRBV5-4 and TRBJ1-2; D unclear. The CDR3 has 12 amino acids. Trimming pared 1 base from V and 5 bases from J, leaving 6 bases between. Germline CDR1 reads SGHNT; CDR2 reads YYREEE (reference sequence). The CDR3 reads CASSLLGYGYTF. The DNA of the CDR3 is TGTGCCAGCAGCTTGTTGGGGTATGGCTACACCTTC.

The gene calls are TRBV19 and TRBJ2-1, with 9 bases fitting TRBD2. CDR3 size: 15 residues. V was pared by 5 bases and J by 4 bases, with 6 bases of the junction left unmatched. Germline loops: CDR1 LNHDA, CDR2 SQIVND (reference sequence). The CDR3 region has the DNA TGTGCCAGTAGTCCCCGCGGGGGGGCTTACAATGAGCAGTTCTTC. Translation: CASSPRGGAYNEQFF.

J is TRBJ2-3 and V is TRBV6-4; perhaps TRBD1 as D (6 bases). V was trimmed by 6 bases and J by 1 base, leaving 11 bases between them. The CDR3 is 14 residues long. Per the germline V gene, CDR1 is MRHNA and CDR2 is SNTAGT. CDR3: CASRQGAGTDTQYF. CDR3 bases: TGTGCCAGCAGACAGGGAGCGGGCACAGATACGCAGTATTTT.

By its share, this clone is medium-sized. The rearrangement links TRBV27 to TRBJ1-1, with 9 bases that match TRBD1. The ends lost 4 bases at V and 1 base at J; junction bases unmatched: 7. The CDR3 consists of 16 residues. CDR1 is MNHEY and CDR2 is SMNVEV in the germline V gene (reference sequence). This CDR3 reads CASSSLRTGANTEAFF. For the CDR3, the DNA is TGTGCCAGCAGTTCACTTAGGACAGGGGCGAACACTGAAGCTTTCTTT.

This clone is a singleton in its sample. The rearrangement joins TRBV28 to TRBJ1-5; 7 bases align to TRBD1. This CDR3 has 17 residues. Germline assignment: CDR1 MDHEN and CDR2 SYDVKM. V shed 1 base and J 7 bases; nucleotides not matched to a gene: 13. CDR3 bases: TGTGCCAGCAGTTTATTAGGGGCCACAGGGGAAGGACAGCCCCAGCATTTT. Its translation is CASSLLGATGEGQPQHF.